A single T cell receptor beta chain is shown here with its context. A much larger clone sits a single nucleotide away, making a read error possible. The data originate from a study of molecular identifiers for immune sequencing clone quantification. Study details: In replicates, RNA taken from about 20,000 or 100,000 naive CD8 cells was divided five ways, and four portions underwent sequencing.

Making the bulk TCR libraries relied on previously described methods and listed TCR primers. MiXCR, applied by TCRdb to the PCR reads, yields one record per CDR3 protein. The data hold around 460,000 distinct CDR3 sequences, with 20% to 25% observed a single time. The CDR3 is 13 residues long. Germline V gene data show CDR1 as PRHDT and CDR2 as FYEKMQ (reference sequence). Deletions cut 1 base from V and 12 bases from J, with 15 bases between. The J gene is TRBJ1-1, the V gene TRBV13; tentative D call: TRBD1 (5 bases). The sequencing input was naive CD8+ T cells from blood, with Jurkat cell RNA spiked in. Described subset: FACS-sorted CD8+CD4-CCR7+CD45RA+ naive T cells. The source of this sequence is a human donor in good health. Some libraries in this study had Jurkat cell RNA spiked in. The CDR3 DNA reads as TGTGCCAGCAGCTTAGCCCGGGGGGACCGGCCTTTCTTT. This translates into CASSLARGDRPFF.